Below are 13 T cell receptor beta chains sequenced from a single sample in a study of regulatory T cells in long-lasting Graves disease. Arm-PCR of CDR3 regions and iRepertoire HTBI primers were used to build TCR beta libraries. From the multiplex PCR reads, TCRdb called clonotypes with MiXCR, one entry per CDR3 protein. The repertoire holds a few hundred thousand distinct CDR3 sequences, with about a sixth as singletons. Time point of the sample: newly diagnosed GD, antithyroid drugs for less than 3 months. There was RNA extracted from PBMCs, and the TCR library was made from it. The data were also submitted as part of a second study, on T cells in Graves' hyperthyroidism and ophthalmopathy.

The source material was peripheral blood mononuclear cells (PBMCs), sampled at new diagnosis, from a patient treated with antithyroid drugs. Receptors originate from a woman under 30 with Graves disease.

The rearrangement links TRBV3-1 to TRBJ2-1, with 9 bases identical to TRBD2. Germline CDR1 and CDR2: LGHDT and YNNKEL (reference sequence). Trimming removed 0 bases from V and 0 bases from J; junction bases left unmatched: 6. The CDR3 covers 18 residues. The DNA for the CDR3 is TGTGCCAGCAGCCAAGATAGAGCTAGCGGGGACTCCTACAATGAGCAGTTCTTC. It encodes CASSQDRASGDSYNEQFF.

This clonotype has at least ten counts. The CDR3 DNA reads TGTGCCAGCAGCCAGGGACTAGCCATCTACGAGCAGTACTTC. Its translation: CASSQGLAIYEQYF. The gene calls are TRBV13 and TRBJ2-7; the match to TRBD2 covers 9 bases. V dropped 5 bases and J dropped 3; count of bases not matched to a gene: 5. Germline assignment: CDR1 PRHDT and CDR2 FYEKMQ (reference sequence). This CDR3 has 14 amino acids.

Ten or more counts support this clonotype. J is TRBJ2-7 and V is TRBV28; D is possibly TRBD1 (6 bases). Germline assignment: CDR1 MDHEN and CDR2 SYDVKM. Trimming shortened V by 8 bases and J by 0 bases, and 14 bases separated the two germline ends. The CDR3 has 14 amino acids. The CDR3 region is CASGGANPSYEQYF. Here the CDR3 DNA reads TGTGCCAGCGGGGGCGCAAACCCCTCCTACGAGCAGTACTTC.

This clonotype was recorded many times. This chain connects TRBV28 to TRBJ2-3; either TRBD1 or TRBD2 may fit D (6 bases each). The V gene's germline CDR1 is MDHEN and CDR2 SYDVKM. The V and J ends lost 6 bases and 7 bases respectively, with 20 bases between them. CDR3 length equals 15 residues. In DNA, the CDR3 is TGTGCCAGCAGACTTGCAGAGGGGGGCCGGAATACGCAGTATTTT. This encodes CASRLAEGGRNTQYF. The whole variable domain, remainder taken from reference TRBV28 and TRBJ2-3, is DVKVTQSSRYLVKRTGEKVFLECVQDMDHENMFWYRQDPGLGLRLIYFSYDVKMKEKGDIPEGYSVSREKKERFSLILESASTNQTSMYLCASRLAEGGRNTQYFGPGTRLTVL.

At least ten counts were recorded for this clonotype. The chain joins TRBV7-2 to TRBJ2-7; no reliable D call. The CDR3 length is 11 residues. Germline loops: CDR1 SGHTA, CDR2 FQGNSA. Trimming pared 1 base from V and 6 bases from J, leaving 4 bases between. The CDR3 reads CASSLVLEQYF. The CDR3 region has the DNA TGTGCCAGCAGCTTAGTTCTCGAGCAGTACTTC.

This clonotype was observed many times. J is TRBJ2-7 and V is TRBV12-3 or TRBV12-4; 9 nucleotides align to TRBD2. J gave up 3 bases and V 6 bases, and 6 bases lay outside the gene matches. This CDR3 is built from 14 residues. CDR3: CASSLASGIYEQYF. CDR3 nucleotides: TGTGCCAGCAGCCTCGCTAGCGGGATCTACGAGCAGTACTTC.

V usage is TRBV7-9 and J usage is TRBJ2-7; 7 bases match TRBD2. This CDR3 is 15 amino acids long. J gave up 5 bases and V 6 bases, and 13 bases lay outside the gene matches. The germline CDR1 and CDR2 sequences are SEHNR and FQNEAQ (reference sequence). The CDR3 bases are TGTGCCAGCAGACCGGGTACAGCGGGGATTAACGAGCAGTACTTC. Protein: CASRPGTAGINEQYF.

This clonotype came up many times. The rearrangement links TRBV14 to TRBJ2-5; D ambiguous. Trimming left V 1 base short and J 2 bases short, with 14 bases between. The CDR3 runs to 16 residues. The germline CDR1 and CDR2 sequences are SGHDN and FVKESK. The CDR3 region is CASSQGPPRPQETQYF. CDR3 nucleotides: TGTGCCAGCAGCCAAGGGCCCCCACGCCCTCAAGAGACCCAGTACTTC.

This clonotype has at least ten counts. The genes are TRBV29-1 and TRBJ2-1, with 12 bases fitting TRBD2. The CDR3 runs 13 residues. Germline V gives CDR1 SQVTM, CDR2 ANQGSEA. Trimming took 4 bases from V and 7 from J; bases not matched to a gene: 2. This CDR3 reads CSVVGLAGNEQFF. The DNA of the CDR3 is TGCAGCGTTGTTGGACTAGCGGGGAATGAGCAGTTCTTC.

The chain combines TRBV6-1 with TRBJ1-1; D not certain. Between the trimmed V and J ends, which lost 7 bases and 0 bases, there was a span of 15 bases. The CDR3 totals 15 residues. From germline, CDR1 is MNHNS and CDR2 SASEGT. This CDR3 is CASISSQKMNTEAFF. DNA for the CDR3: TGTGCCAGCATATCCTCGCAAAAAATGAACACTGAAGCTTTCTTT.

V usage is TRBV30 and J usage is TRBJ1-6; 7 bases match TRBD1. The germline CDR1 and CDR2 sequences are GTSNPN and SVGIG (reference sequence). The V and J ends lost 5 bases and 7 bases, in that order; junction bases with no gene match: 8. The CDR3 covers 14 residues. The CDR3 bases are TGTGCCTGGCAATCGACAGGGAACAATTCACCCCTCCACTTT. It encodes CAWQSTGNNSPLHF.

The sample holds a few counts of this clonotype. The V call is TRBV10-3, the J call TRBJ2-2; 12 nucleotides align to TRBD2. This CDR3 is built from 15 residues. Trimming at V came to 6 bases and at J to 5 bases, leaving 4 bases not matched to a gene. Germline-derived CDR1 and CDR2 are ENHRY and SYGVKD. The CDR3, as DNA: TGTGCCATCAGAAGACTAGCGGGAGTAACCGGGGAGCTGTTTTTT. Translating it yields CAIRRLAGVTGELFF.

In this sample, this clonotype turned up many times. V usage is TRBV28 and J usage is TRBJ2-7; no firm D call. CDR1 is MDHEN, CDR2 SYDVKM, per germline. The CDR3 has 14 residues. The germline V and J ends were trimmed by 5 bases and 6 bases, with 17 bases remaining between them. In DNA, the CDR3 is TGTGCCAGCAGTCCGGGTGGTCTACTTTTCGAGCAGTACTTC. Its translation: CASSPGGLLFEQYF.